These 26 T cell receptor beta chains were sequenced from one sample in a study of blood T cell repertoires in COVID-19. TCRdb's table, derived via immunoSEQ multiplex PCR, lists solely in-frame clones and lacks some. Of fewer than 200,000 clones listed, around 80% are singletons. Sequenced material: peripheral blood. Every receptor here comes from an older woman who had recovered from COVID-19.

This clone was observed a handful of times. V gene TRBV19 combines with J gene TRBJ1-4; tentative D call: TRBD1 (6 bases). Germline loops: CDR1 LNHDA, CDR2 SQIVND (reference sequence). With 6 bases removed from V and 8 bases from J, the gap between germline ends came to 19 bases. This CDR3 is 15 amino acids long. In DNA, the CDR3 is TGTGCCAGTAGATCAGGGGCCCTCAACTTGGAAAAACTGTTTTTT. Protein product: CASRSGALNLEKLFF. The full variable domain, with the rest looked up from reference TRBV19 and TRBJ1-4, is DGGITQSPKYLFRKEGQNVTLSCEQNLNHDAMYWYRQDPGQGLRLIYYSQIVNDFQKGDIAEGYSVSREKKESFPLTVTSAQKNPTAFYLCASRSGALNLEKLFFGSGTQLSVL.

The chain has TRBV11-1 and TRBJ1-1; D unresolved. This CDR3 is 15 amino acids long. CDR1 and CDR2 from the germline V gene are SGHAT and FQDESV (reference sequence). Trimming removed 5 bases from V and 1 base from J, with 14 bases in between. The CDR3 region is CASSRGSTGNTEAFF. The CDR3 nucleotides read TGTGCCAGCAGCCGTGGTTCTACGGGGAACACTGAAGCTTTCTTT.

This clone has just a few counts. The rearrangement uses TRBV4-2 and TRBJ2-2, with a weak D call TRBD2 (7 bases). Per germline, CDR1 LGHNA and CDR2 YNFKEQ. Trimming stripped 5 bases from V and 13 bases from J, with 35 bases between. The length of the CDR3 is 19 residues. The CDR3 protein is CASSAPGPGARGGYVGLFF. The CDR3 DNA is TGTGCCAGCAGCGCACCCGGCCCCGGGGCGCGCGGGGGCTATGTGGGGCTGTTTTTT.

V and J are TRBV18 and TRBJ2-5; TRBD1 matches at 7 bases. Trimming at V came to 1 base and at J to 5 bases, leaving 13 bases not matched to a gene. There are 17 residues in the CDR3. CDR1 is KGHSH, CDR2 LQKENI, per germline. The CDR3 DNA sequence: TGTGCCAGCTCACCACGATGGGACAGCCTCCACCGGGAGACCCAGTACTTC. It encodes CASSPRWDSLHRETQYF.

The J gene is TRBJ2-1, the V gene TRBV10-3, with D perhaps TRBD2 (6 bases). CDR3 size: 14 residues. Germline CDR1 and CDR2: ENHRY and SYGVKD. Trimming took 4 bases from V and 8 from J, leaving 15 bases between them. CDR3 sequence reads: CAISGKGGGDEQFF. The CDR3, as DNA: TGTGCCATCAGTGGTAAGGGTGGAGGGGATGAGCAGTTCTTC.

The V and J genes are TRBV18 and TRBJ1-4; 10 bases agree with TRBD1. Germline V gene sequence: CDR1 KGHSH, CDR2 LQKENI. This CDR3 spans 16 amino acids. The trim removed 2 bases at V and 0 bases at J, leaving 0 bases unmatched. The CDR3 DNA sequence: TGTGCCAGCTCACCAGGACAGGGGGCAACTAATGAAAAACTGTTTTTT. Amino acids: CASSPGQGATNEKLFF.

This clone has a single count. This sequence joins TRBV19 and TRBJ1-2, with 8 nucleotides matching TRBD1. The CDR3 length is 16 residues. The germline V gene encodes CDR1 LNHDA and CDR2 SQIVND (reference sequence). Trimming took 6 bases from V and 5 from J; bases not matched to a gene: 14. The CDR3, as DNA: TGTGCCAGTAGGCTATACCCGACAGGGGCTCCTTATGGCTACACCTTC. It codes for CASRLYPTGAPYGYTF.

In its sample, this clone was seen a few times. The V call is TRBV2, the J call TRBJ1-5; tentative D call: TRBD1 (5 bases). V lost 6 bases to trimming and J lost 3 bases, with 9 bases between them. The CDR3 sequence is 13 residues long. The V gene's germline CDR1 is SNHLY and CDR2 FYNNEI. CDR3 residues: CASRDSPNQPQHF. CDR3 bases: TGTGCCAGCAGAGACAGCCCCAATCAGCCCCAGCATTTT.

Only a few counts were recorded for this clone. The chain joins TRBV5-1 to TRBJ2-1; 7 bases align to TRBD1. J lost 2 bases, V lost 5 bases, and 4 bases had no gene match. This CDR3 comprises 14 residues. Germline V gene data show CDR1 as SGHRS and CDR2 as YFSETQ. This CDR3 reads CASSRDRAYNEQFF. The CDR3, as DNA: TGCGCCAGCAGTAGGGACAGAGCCTACAATGAGCAGTTCTTC. The whole variable domain, filled in from reference TRBV5-1 and TRBJ2-1, reads KAGVTQTPRYLIKTRGQQVTLSCSPISGHRSVSWYQQTPGQGLQFLFEYFSETQRNKGNFPGRFSGRQFSNSRSEMNVSTLELGDSALYLCASSRDRAYNEQFFGPGTRLTVL.

The genes are TRBV11-3 and TRBJ2-1, with D possibly being TRBD2 (5 bases). V was clipped by 5 bases and J by 7 bases, with 18 bases between them. The CDR3 length is 15 residues. Germline-derived CDR1 and CDR2 are SGHNT and YENEEA. This chain's CDR3 is CASSQRGTGINEQFF. CDR3 in DNA: TGTGCCAGCAGCCAACGGGGAACTGGGATTAATGAGCAGTTCTTC. Drawing the rest from reference TRBV11-3 and TRBJ2-1, the complete variable domain is EAGVVQSPRYKIIEKKQPVAFWCNPISGHNTLYWYLQNLGQGPELLIRYENEEAVDDSQLPKDRFSAERLKGVDSTLKIQPAELGDSAVYLCASSQRGTGINEQFFGPGTRLTVL.

This clone showed up just a few times. The CDR3 here is CASRPGLVETQYF. The CDR3 DNA sequence: TGCGCCAGCAGACCGGGACTAGTAGAGACCCAGTACTTC. The chain recombines TRBV5-1 with TRBJ2-5, with 8 bases aligning to TRBD2. J lost 4 bases, V lost 5 bases, and 4 bases had no gene match. The CDR3 runs 13 residues. Germline lookup yields CDR1 SGHRS and CDR2 YFSETQ.

As regards this clone: This sample includes further DNA sequences coding for the same CDR3. The chain combines TRBV5-1 with TRBJ2-2, with D unresolved. Germline V CDR1 and CDR2: SGHRS, YFSETQ. The CDR3 contains 15 residues. Trimming cost V 0 bases and J 0 bases, with 6 bases left between them. CDR3 loop: CASSLGGANTGELFF. CDR3 sequence (DNA): TGCGCCAGCAGCTTGGGTGGAGCGAACACCGGGGAGCTGTTTTTT.

The gene calls are TRBV27 and TRBJ2-1; 9 positions agree with TRBD2. The germline V gene has CDR1 MNHEY and CDR2 SMNVEV (reference sequence). This CDR3 has 16 amino acids. V lost 10 bases, J lost 9 bases, and 19 bases stayed unmatched. The CDR3 sequence: CATGLAGTPSLIEQFF. CDR3 DNA: TGTGCCACAGGTCTAGCGGGAACCCCATCCCTAATTGAGCAGTTCTTC.

CDR3 sequence: CATSDDTRTGVHEQYF. The CDR3 coding sequence is TGTGCCACCAGTGATGACACCCGGACAGGGGTCCACGAGCAGTACTTC. The V gene is TRBV24-1, the J gene TRBJ2-7, with 9 positions matching TRBD1. Trimming at V came to 3 bases and at J to 5 bases, leaving 10 bases not matched to a gene. The CDR3 length is 16 residues. From germline, CDR1 is KGHDR and CDR2 SFDVKD.

The V call is TRBV2, the J call TRBJ1-2, with D tentatively TRBD1 (6 bases). The ends were cut back, 6 bases at V and 8 bases at J, with 16 bases in the middle. This CDR3 is 13 amino acids long. Germline CDR1 reads SNHLY; CDR2 reads FYNNEI. The CDR3 loop is CASSPGARQGYTF. CDR3 sequence (DNA): TGTGCCAGCAGCCCAGGGGCCCGGCAGGGCTACACCTTC.

The chain is built from TRBV5-1 and TRBJ1-2; TRBD1 might be the D (6 bases). V lost 1 base, J lost 2 bases, and 9 bases lay in between. Per the germline V gene, CDR1 is SGHRS and CDR2 is YFSETQ. CDR3 size: 14 residues. The CDR3 protein is CASSLRGSNYGYTF. The CDR3 DNA follows: TGCGCCAGCAGCTTGAGGGGGTCCAACTATGGCTACACCTTC.

CDR3 in amino acids: CSASPSGRGTDTQYF. The CDR3 coding sequence is TGCAGTGCTAGTCCTAGCGGGAGGGGCACAGATACGCAGTATTTT. This chain uses TRBV20-1 with TRBJ2-3; 12 nucleotides line up with TRBD2. Germline V CDR1 and CDR2: DFQATT, SNEGSKA (reference sequence). V shed 3 bases, J shed 1 base, and the junction held 2 bases outside the gene matches. This CDR3 has 15 residues.

The chain combines TRBV5-1 with TRBJ2-2; 7 bases align to TRBD1. The CDR3 spans 15 residues. J lost 2 bases, V lost 7 bases, and 8 bases had no gene match. Germline values: CDR1 SGHRS, CDR2 YFSETQ. DNA for the CDR3: TGCGCCAGCGCATGGGGGACAGCTAACACCGGGGAGCTGTTTTTT. Translation: CASAWGTANTGELFF.

This clone has just a few counts. This chain joins TRBV6-5 and TRBJ2-1, with 9 bases fitting TRBD1. CDR1 MNHEY and CDR2 SVGAGI come from the germline V gene. The length of the CDR3 is 15 residues. V lost 6 bases, J lost 8 bases, and 11 bases stayed unmatched. CDR3 DNA: TGTGCCAGCAGCCCCACAGGGGGCGATGGGGATGAGCAGTTCTTC. Translated, it gives CASSPTGGDGDEQFF.

This clone showed up just a few times. V is TRBV28 and J is TRBJ2-2; the D is unclear. CDR1 is MDHEN, CDR2 SYDVKM, per germline. Trimming pared 5 bases from V and 1 base from J, leaving 8 bases between. The CDR3 spans 14 residues. The CDR3 DNA sequence: TGTGCCAGCAGTCCCCCCAAGAACACCGGGGAGCTGTTTTTT. Its protein is CASSPPKNTGELFF. The variable domain in full, completed from reference TRBV28 and TRBJ2-2, reads DVKVTQSSRYLVKRTGEKVFLECVQDMDHENMFWYRQDPGLGLRLIYFSYDVKMKEKGDIPEGYSVSREKKERFSLILESASTNQTSMYLCASSPPKNTGELFFGEGSRLTVL.

The V and J genes are TRBV3-1 (or the pseudogene TRBV3-2) and TRBJ2-7; D perhaps matches TRBD1 (6 bases). CDR1 and CDR2 from the germline V gene are LGHDT and YNNKEL (reference sequence). This CDR3 is 14 amino acids long. Trimming stripped 3 bases from V and 3 bases from J, with 12 bases between. In nucleotides, the CDR3 is TGTGCCAGCAGCCAGGACAGTAACCGCTACGAGCAGTACTTC. Translated, it gives CASSQDSNRYEQYF.

The V call is TRBV28, the J call TRBJ2-7, with a tentative D call TRBD1 (6 bases). Trimming took off 5 bases at V and 6 bases at J, with 17 bases between the two ends. This CDR3 has 14 residues. Germline values: CDR1 MDHEN, CDR2 SYDVKM. For the CDR3, the DNA is TGTGCCAGCAGTCCACAGGGCCACCCTAGCGAGCAGTACTTC. Translation: CASSPQGHPSEQYF.

The V and J genes are TRBV3-1 (or the pseudogene TRBV3-2) and TRBJ2-7, with D possibly matching TRBD1 (6 bases). This CDR3 spans 15 amino acids. Germline CDR1 and CDR2: LGHDT and YNNKEL (reference sequence). V was clipped by 8 bases and J by 3 bases, with 20 bases between them. This chain's CDR3 is CASRPGRGRGYEQYF. The CDR3 nucleotides read TGTGCCAGCCGACCCGGCAGGGGCCGGGGCTACGAGCAGTACTTC.

The J gene is TRBJ2-7, the V gene TRBV2, with D possibly being TRBD2 (6 bases). This CDR3 has 12 amino acids. Trimming took off 6 bases at V and 3 bases at J, with 9 bases between the two ends. CDR1 is SNHLY and CDR2 is FYNNEI in the germline V gene. In DNA, the CDR3 is TGTGCCAGCAGGGACTACAGCTACGAGCAGTACTTC. It is translated as CASRDYSYEQYF.

The chain employs TRBV11-3 and TRBJ2-1, with D maybe TRBD2 (7 bases). Germline V gives CDR1 SGHNT, CDR2 YENEEA. V was clipped by 5 bases and J by 6 bases, with 17 bases between them. This CDR3 is built from 15 residues. CDR3 nucleotide sequence: TGTGCCAGCAGCCCCCGGGGGGCGACCCCCAATGAGCAGTTCTTC. Encoded protein: CASSPRGATPNEQFF.

Many counts were recorded for this clone. The V call is TRBV29-1, the J call TRBJ1-2; a possible D gene is TRBD1 (5 bases). The CDR3 consists of 12 residues. CDR1 is SQVTM and CDR2 is ANQGSEA in the germline V gene. The V end lost 5 bases, the J end lost 3 bases, and 10 bases lay between the germline ends. CDR3 amino acids: CSVRGNDYGYTF. CDR3 bases: TGCAGCGTTCGGGGGAATGACTATGGCTACACCTTC.